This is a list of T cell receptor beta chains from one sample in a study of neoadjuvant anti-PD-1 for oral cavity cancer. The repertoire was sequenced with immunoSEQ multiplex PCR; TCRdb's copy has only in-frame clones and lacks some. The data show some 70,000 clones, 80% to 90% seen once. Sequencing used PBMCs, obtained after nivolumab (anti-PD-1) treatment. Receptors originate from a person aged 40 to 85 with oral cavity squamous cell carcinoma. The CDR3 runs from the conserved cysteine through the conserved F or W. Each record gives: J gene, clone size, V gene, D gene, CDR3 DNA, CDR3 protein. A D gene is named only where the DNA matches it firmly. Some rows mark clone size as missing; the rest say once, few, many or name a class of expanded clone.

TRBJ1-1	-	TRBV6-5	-	TGTGCCAGCAGTTACTCCCGAAAGGGTGTTAGGACTGAAGCTTTCTTT	CASSYSRKGVRTEAFF
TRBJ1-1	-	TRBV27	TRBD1	TGTGCCAGCAGTTCCCTGGGACAGGGGGGCGGTGAAGCTTTCTTT	CASSSLGQGGGEAFF
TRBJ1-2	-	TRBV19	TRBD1	TGTGCCAGTACCACAGGGGCCATAGCTAACTATGGCTACACCTTC	CASTTGAIANYGYTF
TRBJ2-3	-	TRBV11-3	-	TGTGCCAGCAGCTTGGGTGACGGATACACAGATACGCAGTATTTT	CASSLGDGYTDTQYF
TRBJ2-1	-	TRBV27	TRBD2	TGTGCCAGCAGCCCATCTAGCGGGAGATGGGATGAGCAGTTCTTC	CASSPSSGRWDEQFF
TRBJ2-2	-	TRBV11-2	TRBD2	TGTGCCAGCAGCTTAGATTTAAGACTAGCGGGGAACACCGGGGAGCTGTTTTTT	CASSLDLRLAGNTGELFF
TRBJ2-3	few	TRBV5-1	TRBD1	TGCGCCAGCAGCTTGATGGGACAGGAAAGAGAGTATTTT	CASSLMGQEREYF
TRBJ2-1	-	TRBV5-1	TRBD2	TGCGCCAGCAGCCCTGGACTAGCAACCTTTGGGGGCAATGAGCAGTTCTTC	CASSPGLATFGGNEQFF
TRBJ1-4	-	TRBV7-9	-	TGTGCCAGTGGGGCCGGGGCAGATGAAAAACTGTTTTTT	CASGAGADEKLFF
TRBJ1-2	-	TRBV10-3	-	TGTGCCATCAGTGAGTCGTTGACAAGAAACTATGGCTACACCTTC	CAISESLTRNYGYTF
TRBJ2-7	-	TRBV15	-	TGTGCCACCAGCAGAGTAGACAGGTCCTCCTACGAGCAGTACTTC	CATSRVDRSSYEQYF
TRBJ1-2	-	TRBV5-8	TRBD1	TGTGCCAGCAGCCCTGGACAGGGGGGCTACACCTTC	CASSPGQGGYTF
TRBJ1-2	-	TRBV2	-	TGTGCCAGCACCGAAAGAGGAGGTAACTATGGCTACACCTTC	CASTERGGNYGYTF